Sequencing of this TCR beta chain was carried out in a study of cytomegalovirus exposure and HLA in healthy donors (dated by TCRdb to 2017 to 2019). Background on the whole study: In an earlier analysis of about 560 of the donors, less than 350 Gb of sequence data and 117 million unique TCR beta sequences from some 170 million T cells were reported. An early release covering roughly 640 HLA-typed donors comprised 250 to 350 gigabases of sequencing data and roughly 85 million unique TCR sequences. Among the roughly 400 genotyped donors, about 85% belonged to the genetic ancestry cluster associated with self-reported Caucasian donors. The study aimed to test whether cataloging public T cell receptors could reveal signatures of past pathogen exposure. The T cell repertoires of under 750 subjects were profiled by immunosequencing and related to cytomegalovirus serostatus. A separate validation cohort of about 110 different subjects was used in addition to the roughly 670-subject first cohort. The study combined high-throughput TCR immunosequencing, statistical association of individual TCRs with disease status, and machine learning to predict cytomegalovirus infection status. To study patterns of TCR occurrence, a later analysis re-analyzed previously published TCR beta repertoires from 666 donors and added high-resolution HLA genotyping. Rather than drawing on any new phenotypic data, the later analysis identified candidate immune exposures from TCR beta sequences and the way those sequences occurred across donors. To decide whether each TCR beta V gene segment behaved as functional or pseudogenic, an earlier analysis of approximately 600 of the donors relied on high-throughput TCR beta sequencing. Alongside the repertoire data, information on donor age, sex, ethnicity and CMV serostatus was compiled. In a later genetic analysis, genome-wide SNP genotypes for about 60% of the 666 donors were used, and that subset was treated as a discovery cohort. Every repertoire in the discovery cohort had been generated on one and the same sequencing platform. Class I and class II HLA loci were covered by the typing at four-digit resolution. The number of typed donors differed by locus: roughly 629-630 for A, B, C, DRB1 and DQB1; approximately 540 for DQA1; 606 for DPA1; and some 430 for DPB1. Four to six DR-DQ haplotypes were handled as single units for association and clustering, since linkage in the cohort was strong. On average, roughly 200,000 unique TCR beta nucleotide sequences were sequenced per donor among a few hundred genotyped donors of the cohort, with 15% to 20% of those sequences being non-productive. The study at large found these results: In this cohort, only TCR beta chains were sequenced, and detectable features were limited by the absence of alpha or paired-chain data. The earlier analysis of nearly 600 of the donors excluded roughly 17 rarely observed V segments, including chromosome 9 orphons, because counts were too low. According to a later analysis, most CMV-associated TCR beta chains appeared to be HLA-restricted, and the HLA associations seemed to be driven largely by CMV exposure. In a later analysis, 16,951 TCR beta sequences were associated with specific HLA alleles at a false discovery rate of 0.05. Linkage disequilibrium might explain the correlated functional status among segregating V segments, but an unknown experimental factor could not be ruled out. The 87-base-pair reads could not distinguish some IMGT-functional V segments, including TRBV6-2 and TRBV6-3, so those segments were excluded. In vitro tests confirmed that a few of the cytomegalovirus-associated TCR beta chains recognize cytomegalovirus antigens. A later genetic analysis associated a missense DCLRE1C variant with V-gene and J-gene trimming of TCR beta chains, and an independent cohort replicated the association. A total of about 180 TCR beta chains were listed by the study as associated with cytomegalovirus. The authors suggested that the approach could potentially be extended to other disease states and immunological phenotypes. Immune exposure information for the cohort was limited to CMV serostatus. In an earlier analysis of some 500 of the donors, most TCR beta V segments appeared in productive rearrangements about 90% or about 30% of the time, broadly matching IMGT annotations. When HLA alleles, especially DR and DQ, strongly co-occurred, TCR associations were difficult to assign to individual alleles. Because HLA typing was missing for some donors at each locus, association tests included only the typed subset. A cluster of highly shared sequence variants was judged likely to be a technical artifact of the sequencing pipeline. Compared with equally common non-associated chains, HLA-associated TCR beta chains in a later analysis were more clonally expanded and had lower generation probabilities. According to a later analysis, TCR association rates differed among HLA loci, with DRB1 alleles showing the most associated TCRs and HLA-C alleles showing the fewest. Roughly uniform sequencing depth across donors was assumed in presence/absence analyses, although this assumption may not hold. Cytomegalovirus status was reported to be diagnosed by the classifier with high specificity and sensitivity in both the original and validation cohorts. Across donors, most TCR sequences were observed very rarely, whereas some public TCRs were present in many individuals. According to a later genetic analysis, donors in an Asian-associated ancestry cluster had fewer N-insertions in productive TCRs than the approximately 670-donor mean. A further reported finding was that TCR beta sequences accurately predicted the HLA-A and HLA-B alleles for most subjects in the first cohort. A later analysis reported that several top co-occurrence clusters appeared linked to parvovirus B19, influenza, CMV and Epstein-Barr virus.

There are 17 amino acids in the CDR3, from cysteine to phenylalanine inclusive. The DNA shown is the 51-base CDR3, in frame from base 1. Trimming takes 4 bases off V and 2 bases off J; junction bases not matched to a gene: 11. Looking up the germline V gene yields CDR1 MGHRA and CDR2 YSYEKL. This clone was detected a few times. The target of this receptor is not known. No base quality information exists; no much larger clone differs at one position. In total, 500 to 700 healthy bone marrow donors made up the cohort. Cohort members were all nominally healthy when sampled, although unrecorded immune exposures were likely present. The donor was CMV seropositive and belonged to the group of some 290 seropositive cohort members. A peripheral blood sample was provided by each donor, and peripheral blood mononuclear cells were used for TCR beta sequencing. Genomic DNA extraction from the blood cell samples was performed with the Qiagen DNeasy Blood Extraction Kit.

Libraries were prepared through the immunoSEQ multiplex PCR assay. The multiplex PCR relied on a mix of 60 forward primers for TCR Vbeta segments and 13 reverse primers for TCR Jbeta segments. Amplification of the CDR3 region of rearranged TCR beta genes was performed with a multiplex PCR assay on genomic DNA. Amplified TCR beta libraries were sequenced as 87-base-pair reads on the Illumina HiSeq System. Processing in the source paper ran as follows. A later analysis counted tens of millions of unique TCR beta chains across the 690 or so repertoires, and around 9.9 million of these chains were shared by at least two donors. Raw reads were error-corrected and collapsed into unique sequences with a nearest-neighbor algorithm that merged closely related sequences to remove PCR and sequencing errors. Alignment of CDR3 sequences to IMGT reference sequences was used to assign V, D and J gene segments. Each retained sequence needed at least a six-nucleotide match to both a V gene segment and a J gene segment. A rearrangement was called productive if the CDR3 had no stop codons and remained in frame with V and J, and every other rearrangement was called non-productive. CDR3 was defined according to IMGT convention as the region running from the second conserved V-encoded cysteine to the conserved J-encoded phenylalanine. In an earlier analysis of 500 to 650 of the donors, sequences lacking an unambiguous match to a single V gene segment were excluded. An earlier analysis of 500 to 600 of the donors classified V segments as functional when productive rearrangements were above 56.7% and as segregating when the standard deviation between donors was above 5%. A statistical classification framework was developed to diagnose cytomegalovirus status using the catalog of TCR beta chain sequences. In a later analysis, V and J genes were assigned by comparing TCR nucleotide sequences against IMGT/GENE-DB human TR gene sequences. Using the TCRdist pipeline, a later analysis assigned CDR3 sequences along with most-parsimonious VDJ recombination scenarios. In a later analysis, each TCR beta chain was defined by its CDR3 amino acid sequence together with its V-gene family, and reads lacking a unique V-gene family were excluded. In a later analysis, approximately 590 highly shared, low-generation-probability nucleotide sequences were removed to address suspected cross-contamination and a sequencing artifact. In a later analysis, a clonal expansion index for each public chain was calculated from normalized within-repertoire ranks of inferred template counts. In a later analysis, generation probabilities were computed with a VDJ recombination model fitted to out-of-frame rearrangements, and the resulting probabilities were checked against IGoR. In a later analysis, TCR-TCR, TCR-HLA and TCR-CMV co-occurrence was scored with hypergeometric tests, and a repertoire-size bias correction was applied to TCR pairs. In a later analysis, false discovery rates were estimated by permuting HLA or CMV assignments 20 times. In a later analysis, co-occurring TCRs were grouped using DBSCAN, and TCRdist sequence similarity was added for clustering within HLA-allele-positive subsets. Repertoires with fewer than 30,000 or more than 120,000 public chains, plus five repertoires with anomalous nucleotide sharing, were excluded from co-occurrence clustering. What TCRdb holds here is the immuneACCESS table cut down to in-frame rearrangements. Part of the clones is not present; checked against another copy, under half of the missing clones reflect an unresolved V gene, and the others are unexplained. V and J calls and clone size are given by that table; D and trimming were obtained from the DNA. This sample lists more than 80,000 clones; roughly four fifths were detected once. Together, the top ten hold around 2.7% of the sample.

The sample was PBMCs. The clonotype was recovered from a male donor in good health and CMV-seropositive. This chain is built from TRBV4-1 and TRBJ1-2, with TRBD1 matching 9 junction bases. CDR3 sequence: CASSLGTAGQGNYGYTF. The DNA is TGCGCCAGCAGCCTGGGAACCGCGGGACAGGGAAACTATGGCTACACCTTC.